This T cell receptor beta chain was observed in a study of blood T cells in healthy people across ages. Regarding the study as a whole: Both naive CD4+ cell counts and diversity were greater in long-lived donors than in aged donors. Strong correlation was found linking TCR beta diversity to naive T cell percentage. Age advanced and TCR beta diversity per million T cells fell, roughly linearly.

The CDR3 loop spans 14 amino acids. Unmatched junction bases numbered 8, after V lost 4 bases and J lost 6 bases. Germline CDR1 is SEHNR and CDR2 is FQNEAQ (reference sequence). Details on this clonotype: No antigen is known for it.

Alongside a J-beta primer mix, a sample-barcoded 5' primer served in a second PCR lasting 7 to 11 cycles. Each cDNA molecule was tagged by a template-switch adaptor with 12 random nucleotides. One entry per CDR3 protein, called by TCRdb with MiXCR from the 5' RACE reads. This table holds about 1 million distinct CDR3 sequences, 40% to 55% found once. The V gene is TRBV7-9, the J gene TRBJ1-2; 7 bases agree with TRBD1. The sample comprised blood. The receptor was derived from a woman aged 60 to 75 in good health. The CDR3 DNA sequence: TGTGCCAGCAGCTATAGGGGTACAGGGGATGGCTACACCTTC. It translates to CASSYRGTGDGYTF.